This T cell receptor beta chain was recorded in a study of blood T cell repertoires in COVID-19. Study context: The study drew acute and convalescent COVID-19 samples from the United States, Italy and Spain. In each case, the material was cDNA or gDNA derived from T cells, B-cell-depleted T cells, or PBMCs.

Germline V gene lookup returns CDR1 LGHNT and CDR2 FRNRAP. V was pared by 1 base and J by 5 bases, with 7 bases of the junction left unmatched. The CDR3 consists of 17 residues. This clone appeared a single time. Original handling: How many nucleated cells were present was estimated from reference gene primer amplification. TCRdb's copy holds only in-frame clones and misses some; the assay was immunoSEQ multiplex PCR. That table gives V, J and clone size, and the DNA gave D and trimming. The sample has roughly 200,000 clones; 70% to 90% are singletons. Sequencing was done on a sample of peripheral blood. J is TRBJ2-2 and V is TRBV12-5, with 10 bases matching TRBD2. This clonotype originated in a man between 60 and 70 years old with active or convalescent COVID-19. The CDR3 DNA reads TGTGCTAGTGGTTTGGGCCGACTAGCGGGTTTAACCGGGGAGCTGTTTTTT. Translated, it gives CASGLGRLAGLTGELFF. Using reference TRBV12-5 and TRBJ2-2 for the parts outside the CDR3, the full variable domain is DARVTQTPRHKVTEMGQEVTMRCQPILGHNTVFWYRQTMMQGLELLAYFRNRAPLDDSGMPKDRFSAEMPDATLATLKIQPSEPRDSAVYFCASGLGRLAGLTGELFFGEGSRLTVL.